The 15 T cell receptor beta chains below come from one sample, sequenced in a study of T cells in women clearing cervical HPV infection. Assay: immunoSEQ multiplex PCR; the TCRdb copy retains only in-frame clones and omits some. This specimen shows approximately 30,000 clones; the ten leading clones hold 17%. The specimen sequenced was blood buffy coat. These receptors were collected from a woman aged 18-70 years with a cervical HPV16 infection that either progressed to CIN3+ or cleared (not recorded which).

For this clone: The read terminates 3 residues before the CDR3 end, so the remaining end is supplied by the germline J gene. The chain employs TRBV30 and TRBJ2-3; no firm D call. The germline V gene has CDR1 GTSNPN and CDR2 SVGIG (reference sequence). This CDR3 spans 12 amino acids. The CDR3 DNA, read in part, is TGTGCCTGGAGCCCGTCGGGTCAGCCG. Translating gives CAWSPSGQP. The whole CDR3 is CAWSPSGQPQYF.

Turning to this clone: The CDR3 goes on 3 residues after the read ends, and that part is filled in from the germline J gene. This chain links TRBV19 with TRBJ2-5, with TRBD1 identical over 9 bases. Germline V gene sequence: CDR1 LNHDA, CDR2 SQIVND (reference sequence). V shed 4 bases and J 4 bases; nucleotides not matched to a gene: 1. The CDR3 has 13 residues. The DNA read from the CDR3 is TGTGCCAGTAGTACGGACAGGGGAGAGACC. The encoded protein is CASSTDRGET. The CDR3 in full is CASSTDRGETQYF.

On this clone itself: Read coverage stops 3 residues before the CDR3 terminus; the germline J gene supplies the remainder. The genes are TRBV19 and TRBJ1-2, with 12 bases that match TRBD1. The germline V gene encodes CDR1 LNHDA and CDR2 SQIVND (reference sequence). This CDR3 has 16 residues. With 5 bases clipped from V and 4 bases from J, the junction kept 8 bases outside the gene matches. The CDR3 DNA, read in part, is TGTGCCAGTAGTCCCCCCGGGACAGGGGGCGCCTATGGC. Encoded protein: CASSPPGTGGAYG. The CDR3 reads in full as CASSPPGTGGAYGYTF.

Notes on this clone: The CDR3 is cut off 3 residues early in the read; its end comes from the germline J gene. V and J are TRBV5-4 and TRBJ1-2; the match to TRBD1 covers 12 bases. The CDR3 has 16 residues. Germline loops: CDR1 SGHNT, CDR2 YYREEE (reference sequence). The junction had 8 bases not matched to a gene; V was cut back by 3 bases and J by 5 bases. The chain's CDR3 is CASSSPGQGAGYGYTF. The CDR3 DNA, read in part, is TGTGCCAGCAGCTCGCCGGGACAGGGGGCAGGGTATGGC.

About this clone: The sequence runs out 3 residues before the end of the CDR3; the remainder is reconstructed from the germline J gene. The genes are TRBV7-8 and TRBJ1-1, with 7 bases that match TRBD1. This CDR3 comprises 16 residues. Germline trimming cut 5 bases from V and 2 bases from J; bases unmatched to any gene: 11. The germline V gene has CDR1 SGHVS and CDR2 FQNEAQ. Partial CDR3 DNA: TGTGCCAGCAGCCAATCGACAGGGCGGGGAAACACTGAA. Residues: CASSQSTGRGNTE. The CDR3 in full is CASSQSTGRGNTEAFF.

Comments on this clone: Its ends do not fully match the called genes, so a read error is possible. Read data end 3 residues before the CDR3 end; the end is taken from the germline J gene. The V call is TRBV18, the J call TRBJ2-3, with a weak D call TRBD1 (6 bases). CDR1 KGHSH and CDR2 LQKENI come from the germline V gene. CDR3 length: 15 amino acids. The part of the CDR3 DNA that was read is TGTGCCAGCTCTCAGAGCAGGGGTAGCACAAATACG. This gives the protein CASSQSRGSTNT. The full CDR3 reads CASSQSRGSTNTQYF.

Concerning this clone itself: The read ends 3 residues early relative to the CDR3; the germline J gene fills the gap. The V call is TRBV18, the J call TRBJ1-2, with D possibly TRBD1 on 5 matching bases. The CDR3 is made up of 15 amino acids. Germline CDR1 KGHSH, CDR2 LQKENI. The chain's CDR3 is CASSQGLADYNDYTF. CDR3 DNA, as far as it was read: TGTGCCAGCTCACAGGGACTAGCGGACTACAATGAC. Filled out from reference TRBV18 and TRBJ1-2, the complete variable domain reads NAGVMQNPRHLVRRRGQEARLRCSPMKGHSHVYWYRQLPEEGLKFMVYLQKENIIDESGMPKERFSAEFPKEGPSILRIQQVVRGDSAAYFCASSQGLADYNDYTFGSGTRLTVV.

With regard to this clone: The missing CDR3 end, 3 residues past where the read stops, is filled in from the germline J gene. The rearrangement uses TRBV19 and TRBJ1-1; 9 bases fit TRBD1. Germline loops: CDR1 LNHDA, CDR2 SQIVND (reference sequence). Losses at the gene ends were 4 bases for V and 1 base for J; bases not matched to a gene: 7. CDR3 length: 16 amino acids. The CDR3 region is CASSKRQGGRNTEAFF. The sequenced part of the CDR3 DNA is TGTGCCAGTAGTAAAAGACAGGGGGGCCGGAACACTGAA.

About this clone itself: The CDR3 end falls 3 residues outside the read, so it is completed with the germline J gene. V gene TRBV12-3 or TRBV12-4 combines with J gene TRBJ2-3; 7 bases map to TRBD2. The CDR3 spans 18 residues. J gave up 7 bases and V 3 bases, and 19 bases lay outside the gene matches. CDR3 DNA, as far as it was read: TGTGCCAGCAGTTTTGGGGTGGCTAGCGGACCCTCTCAGAATACG. Its translation is CASSFGVASGPSQNT. The whole CDR3 is CASSFGVASGPSQNTQYF.

With regard to this clone: The read finishes 3 residues shy of the CDR3 end, and the germline J gene is used to complete it. The rearrangement links TRBV30 to TRBJ2-2; weak D call: TRBD2 (5 bases). The CDR3 spans 13 residues. The germline V gene has CDR1 GTSNPN and CDR2 SVGIG (reference sequence). The CDR3: CAWSPLEGEKLFF. CDR3 DNA (partial): TGTGCCTGGAGTCCCCTTGAGGGTGAAAAG.

In regard to this clone: From the germline J gene comes the end of the CDR3, since the read stops 3 residues before it. J is TRBJ1-2 and V is TRBV18; D is unresolved. Germline V gives CDR1 KGHSH, CDR2 LQKENI. The CDR3 spans 14 residues. CDR3 protein: CASSPAAYTDTYTF. CDR3 bases read: TGTGCCAGCTCACCAGCCGCTTACACAGATACC.

A remark on this clone: The CDR3 end is not reached by the read, which stops 3 residues before it; the germline J gene fills it in. The chain has TRBV19 and TRBJ1-2; 7 nucleotides match TRBD1. The CDR3 contains 15 residues. CDR1 and CDR2 from the germline V gene are LNHDA and SQIVND (reference sequence). The CDR3 reads CASKKDRYYYNDYTF. The DNA read from the CDR3 is TGTGCCAGTAAGAAGGACAGGTATTATTACAATGAC.

About this clone itself: The junction departs from germline at one end; a sequencing error may be responsible. The CDR3 region is CASSQTTSGEETQYF. Partial CDR3 DNA: TGCGCCAGCAGCCAAACGACTAGCGGAGAAGAAACC. J is TRBJ2-5 and V is TRBV5-1, with 9 bases aligning to TRBD2. From the germline J gene comes the end of the CDR3, since the read stops 3 residues before it. Germline V CDR1 and CDR2: SGHRS, YFSETQ. The CDR3 is 15 amino acids.

Details on this clone: From the germline J gene comes the end of the CDR3, since the read stops 3 residues before it. The chain couples TRBV7-3 to TRBJ2-4, with 7 bases that match TRBD2. Germline V gives CDR1 SGHTA, CDR2 FQGTGA. There are 15 residues in the CDR3. The part of the CDR3 DNA that was read is TGTGCCAGCAGCTCGGGGGGTGGGACTAACTATGGT. It encodes CASSSGGGTNYG. The full CDR3 reads CASSSGGGTNYGQYF.

On this clone itself: The CDR3 is cut off 3 residues early in the read; its end comes from the germline J gene. The J gene is TRBJ1-2, the V gene TRBV2; tentative D call: TRBD1 (6 bases). The CDR3 spans 11 residues. Germline lookup yields CDR1 SNHLY and CDR2 FYNNEI. V lost 5 bases, J lost 7 bases, and 8 bases lay in between. The sequenced CDR3 bases are TGTGCCAGCAGTCTGACAGGTGGC. This codes for CASSLTGG. The whole CDR3 sequence reads CASSLTGGYTF.